Below, one T cell receptor beta chain is given with its context. Antigen: not known. This may come from a read error, since a much larger clone is one base off. This record comes from a study of post-analysis software for immune sequencing data. Study context: Disease trajectories encompassed relapsing-remitting, secondary progressive and progressive-relapsing multiple sclerosis.

This CDR3 is built from 15 residues. Study-wide results and limits: Samples prepared in the same batch strongly co-clustered by F measure. When compared against controls, multiple sclerosis patients showed significantly lower normalized Chao1 diversity. Roughly five TRBV segments appeared more often in patients than in controls, and TRBV5-6, TRBV5-1 and TRBV20-1 were among these.

Presence of unique molecular identifiers characterized the TCR beta cDNA libraries. Each batch of about 1 to 11 million T cells produced hundreds of thousands of cDNA molecules. One entry per CDR3 protein, called by TCRdb with MiXCR from the PCR reads. Here the sample spans about half a million distinct CDR3 sequences, around 31% being singletons. This receptor was taken from a girl aged 2-17 years with multiple sclerosis. Sequencing was done on a sample of blood. The chain is built from TRBV12-3 or TRBV12-4 and TRBJ2-1; maybe TRBD2 (5 bases). This CDR3 is CAGSFGEFGYNEQFF. DNA of the CDR3: TGTGCCGGCAGTTTTGGGGAGTTCGGCTACAATGAGCAGTTCTTC.